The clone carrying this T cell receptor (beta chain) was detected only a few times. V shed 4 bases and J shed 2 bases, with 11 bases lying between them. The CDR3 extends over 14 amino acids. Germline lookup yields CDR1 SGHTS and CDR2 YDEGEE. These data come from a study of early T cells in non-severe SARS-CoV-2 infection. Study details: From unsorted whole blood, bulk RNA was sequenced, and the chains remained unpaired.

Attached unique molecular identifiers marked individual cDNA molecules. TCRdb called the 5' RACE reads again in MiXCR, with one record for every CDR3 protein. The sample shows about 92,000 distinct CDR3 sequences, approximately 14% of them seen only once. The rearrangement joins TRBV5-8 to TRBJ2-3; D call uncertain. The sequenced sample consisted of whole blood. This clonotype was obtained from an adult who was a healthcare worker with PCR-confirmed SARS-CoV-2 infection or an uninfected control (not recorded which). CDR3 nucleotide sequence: TGTGCCAGCAGCGACGACGGATACACAGATACGCAGTATTTT. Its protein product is CASSDDGYTDTQYF.